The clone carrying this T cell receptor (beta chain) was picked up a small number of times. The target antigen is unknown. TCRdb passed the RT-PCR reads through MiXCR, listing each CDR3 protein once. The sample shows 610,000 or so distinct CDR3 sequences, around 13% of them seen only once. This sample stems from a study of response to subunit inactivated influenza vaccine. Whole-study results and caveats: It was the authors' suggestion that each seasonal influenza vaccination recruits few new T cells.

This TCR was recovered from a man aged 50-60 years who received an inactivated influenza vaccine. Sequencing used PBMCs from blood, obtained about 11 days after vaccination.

Here the CDR3 reads CASSQDDRQPQHF. Written as DNA, the CDR3 is TGTGCCAGCAGCCAAGATGACAGACAGCCCCAGCATTTT. The chain is built from TRBV4-2 and TRBJ1-5, with D maybe TRBD1 (5 bases). CDR3 size: 13 residues. CDR1 LGHNA and CDR2 YNFKEQ come from the germline V gene. With 0 bases removed from V and 7 bases from J, the gap between germline ends came to 7 bases.